Listed here are 21 T cell receptor beta chains from one sample, sequenced in a study of regulatory T cells in long-lasting Graves disease. Time point meaning: newly diagnosed GD, antithyroid drugs for less than 3 months. Scientists built the TCR library using RNA that was extracted from PBMCs. To make TCR beta libraries, researchers used iRepertoire HTBI primers and Arm-PCR of CDR3 regions. From the multiplex PCR reads, TCRdb called clonotypes with MiXCR, one entry per CDR3 protein. Here the sample spans 450,000 to 500,000 distinct CDR3 sequences, around 15% being singletons. These records were also assigned to another study, of T cells in Graves' hyperthyroidism and ophthalmopathy.

The sequencing used peripheral blood mononuclear cells (PBMCs), collected at new diagnosis, from a patient treated with antithyroid drugs. The receptors shown here come from a man aged 40-55 years with Graves disease.

This clonotype was seen repeatedly, ten times or more. CDR3 sequence reads: CASSLQGQGAHQYF. The DNA for the CDR3 is TGCGCCAGCAGCTTGCAGGGACAGGGGGCCCACCAGTATTTT. The V call is TRBV5-1, the J call TRBJ2-3; 12 nucleotides line up with TRBD1. This CDR3 contains 14 residues. The germline V gene encodes CDR1 SGHRS and CDR2 YFSETQ. V lost 1 base, J lost 12 bases, and 6 bases stayed unmatched.

This clonotype was counted ten times or more. The chain is built from TRBV20-1 and TRBJ2-3, with 14 nucleotides matching TRBD2. Per the germline V gene, CDR1 is DFQATT and CDR2 is SNEGSKA (reference sequence). With 0 bases clipped from V and 1 base from J, the junction kept 6 bases outside the gene matches. The CDR3 totals 18 residues. The CDR3 nucleotides read TGCAGTGCTAGAGATTCGGGACTAGCGGGAGTTGGCACAGATACGCAGTATTTT. It translates to CSARDSGLAGVGTDTQYF.

This clonotype was seen only a few times. The chain recombines TRBV24-1 with TRBJ2-7, with D tentatively TRBD1 or TRBD2 (5 bases each). The CDR3 has 14 amino acids. Germline assignment: CDR1 KGHDR and CDR2 SFDVKD. With 4 bases removed from V and 7 bases from J, the gap between germline ends came to 16 bases. Here the CDR3 reads CATSDPGPEAEQYF. The CDR3 DNA follows: TGTGCCACCAGTGACCCGGGACCCGAGGCGGAGCAGTACTTC.

At least ten counts were recorded for this clonotype. A read error may produce the germline difference seen at one junction end. The rearrangement uses TRBV7-9 and TRBJ2-7; D gene uncertain. Germline CDR1 SEHNR, CDR2 FQNEAQ (reference sequence). The CDR3 runs to 12 residues. This chain's CDR3 is CASSLGSGEQYF. In DNA, the CDR3 is TGTGCCAGCAGTTTAGGATCGGGCGAGCAGTACTTC.

This chain connects TRBV28 to TRBJ1-5; TRBD1 might be the D (6 bases). V shed 7 bases and J shed 11 bases, with 15 bases lying between them. Germline values: CDR1 MDHEN, CDR2 SYDVKM. The CDR3 runs 12 residues. The CDR3: CASTSGVPAQHF. Here the CDR3 DNA reads TGTGCCAGCACCTCAGGGGTTCCCGCCCAGCATTTT.

This clonotype has more than one count but fewer than ten. The V call is TRBV6-2 or TRBV6-3, the J call TRBJ2-1, with a possible D match to TRBD1 (6 bases). This CDR3 spans 15 amino acids. Trimming shortened V by 4 bases and J by 1 base, and 11 bases separated the two germline ends. The germline V gene encodes CDR1 MNHEY and CDR2 SVGEGT. CDR3 sequence (DNA): TGTGCCAGCAGTTGCCGTGGACAGTCCTACAATGAGCAGTTCTTC. Its protein is CASSCRGQSYNEQFF.

This clonotype was detected many times. The chain combines TRBV9 with TRBJ2-5; unclear D gene. Germline V gene data show CDR1 as SGDLS and CDR2 as YYNGEE. V lost 2 bases and J 1 base, leaving 6 bases between the germline ends. The CDR3 loop spans 13 amino acids. In DNA form, the CDR3 reads TGTGCCAGCAGCGTGCACGGCCAAGAGACCCAGTACTTC. Protein sequence: CASSVHGQETQYF.

The chain is built from TRBV2 and TRBJ2-5, with 12 bases identical to TRBD2. Germline loops: CDR1 SNHLY, CDR2 FYNNEI. The V segment lost 7 bases and the J segment 8 bases; nucleotides outside the gene matches: 5. The CDR3 has 13 amino acids. The CDR3 nucleotides read TGTGCCAGCACAGGACTAGCGGGACTTACCCAGTACTTC. Its protein is CASTGLAGLTQYF.

The chain employs TRBV3-1 and TRBJ2-6, with 12 bases identical to TRBD2. The CDR3 runs to 19 residues. CDR1 and CDR2 (germline): LGHDT, YNNKEL (reference sequence). V lost 5 bases and J lost 2; bases outside the gene matches: 10. The CDR3 loop reads CASSLRRLAGVAGANVLTF. CDR3 coding DNA: TGTGCCAGCAGCTTACGGAGACTAGCGGGAGTAGCTGGGGCCAACGTCCTGACTTTC.

This clonotype was counted a few times. The rearrangement joins TRBV9 to TRBJ2-1, with 13 bases matching TRBD2. The CDR3 runs 16 residues. Germline V gene sequence: CDR1 SGDLS, CDR2 YYNGEE. The V gene end was trimmed by 3 bases and the J gene end by 5 bases; junction bases not matched to a gene: 5. The CDR3 bases are TGTGCCAGCAGCGGGAGACTAGCGGGAGGACACAATGAGCAGTTCTTC. Translation: CASSGRLAGGHNEQFF.

As for this clonotype: A much larger clone sits a single nucleotide away, making a read error possible. The J gene is TRBJ2-7, the V gene TRBV20-1, with D unclear. V gave up 0 bases and J gave up 8 bases, with 8 bases separating them. CDR1 is DFQATT and CDR2 is SNEGSKA in the germline V gene (reference sequence). The CDR3 sequence is 11 residues long. The CDR3 bases are TGCAGTGCTAGAGATCTGGCCCAGCAGTACTTC. This gives the protein CSARDLAQQYF.

This clonotype was detected only a few times. This may stem from a read error, because a much larger clone lies one nucleotide away. The V and J genes are TRBV5-1 and TRBJ2-3; D is tentatively TRBD1 or TRBD2 (6 bases each). This CDR3 is built from 13 residues. Germline CDR1 SGHRS, CDR2 YFSETQ. The CDR3 reads CASSLERGDTRYF. DNA for the CDR3: TGCGCCAGCAGCTTGGAAAGGGGGGATACGCGGTATTTT.

On this clonotype: A read error may be the cause here, since a much bigger clone is one base away. V is TRBV2 and J is TRBJ2-1, with a tentative D call TRBD1 (6 bases). The germline V gene has CDR1 SNHLY and CDR2 FYNNEI. The CDR3 loop spans 14 amino acids. Written as DNA, the CDR3 is TGTGCCAGCAGTGACAGGACAGCATACAGTGAGCAGTTCTTC. As protein: CASSDRTAYSEQFF.

The chain links TRBV19 to TRBJ2-1; D may correspond to TRBD1 or TRBD2 (5 bases each). This CDR3 is built from 14 residues. CDR1 LNHDA and CDR2 SQIVND come from the germline V gene (reference sequence). V was pared by 4 bases and J by 6 bases, with 13 bases between. The CDR3 loop is CASSTEGWGNEQFF. The CDR3 DNA reads TGTGCCAGTAGTACAGAGGGGTGGGGCAATGAGCAGTTCTTC.

The chain has TRBV6-2 or TRBV6-3 and TRBJ2-5; 10 nucleotides match TRBD2. Looked up from germline, CDR1 is MNHEY and CDR2 is SVGEGT. This CDR3 is built from 15 residues. V was pared by 5 bases and J by 5 bases, with 8 bases of the junction left unmatched. For the CDR3, the DNA is TGTGCCAGCAGTCTGCTAGCGGGAGCTGGGGAGACCCAGTACTTC. This sequence encodes CASSLLAGAGETQYF.

This clonotype came up many times. The V and J genes are TRBV27 and TRBJ1-2; 7 positions agree with TRBD1. Trimming took 5 bases from V and 8 from J; bases not matched to a gene: 8. The CDR3 spans 13 residues. Germline CDR1 reads MNHEY; CDR2 reads SMNVEV (reference sequence). For the CDR3, the DNA is TGTGCCAGCAGTCCAGGACAGGTAGAAGGCTACACCTTC. This sequence encodes CASSPGQVEGYTF.

This clonotype came up a few times. The chain has TRBV24-1 and TRBJ2-1; unclear D gene. The CDR3 is 15 amino acids. Deletions cut 3 bases from V and 0 bases from J, with 8 bases between. Germline V gene lookup returns CDR1 KGHDR and CDR2 SFDVKD. Here the CDR3 reads CATSDRRSSYNEQFF. CDR3 DNA: TGTGCCACCAGTGATCGCAGGAGCTCCTACAATGAGCAGTTCTTC.

At least ten counts were recorded for this clonotype. This sequence joins TRBV5-1 and TRBJ2-7; D unclear. V lost 0 bases and J 1 base, leaving 5 bases between the germline ends. Germline V gene data show CDR1 as SGHRS and CDR2 as YFSETQ. CDR3 length equals 13 residues. The CDR3 region has the DNA TGCGCCAGCAGCTTGGAGATGTCCTACGAGCAGTACTTC. Translation: CASSLEMSYEQYF.

A remark on this clonotype: Sequence at one end of the junction differs from germline and may be a read error. The genes are TRBV11-2 and TRBJ2-7, with D possibly being TRBD1 (6 bases). The CDR3 totals 15 residues. Germline V gene data show CDR1 as SGHAT and CDR2 as FQNNGV. The CDR3 bases are TGTGCCAGCAGCCTAGAGGTGGCAGGGGTCTACGAGCAGTACTTC. It codes for CASSLEVAGVYEQYF.

This clonotype was recorded many times. The chain is built from TRBV7-2 and TRBJ2-7; D may correspond to TRBD1 or TRBD2 (6 bases each). Per the germline V gene, CDR1 is SGHTA and CDR2 is FQGNSA. This CDR3 region has 13 residues. The V end lost 5 bases, the J end lost 0 bases, and 8 bases lay between the germline ends. This CDR3 reads CASSGGGSYEQYF. Written as DNA, the CDR3 is TGTGCCAGCAGCGGAGGGGGCTCCTACGAGCAGTACTTC.

Points on this clonotype: A read error is possible here, since a much larger clone lies one base away. This rearrangement joins TRBV7-9 to TRBJ1-1; D perhaps matches TRBD1 (6 bases). This CDR3 has 14 amino acids. Germline V gene lookup returns CDR1 SEHNR and CDR2 FQNEAQ (reference sequence). DNA for the CDR3: TGTGCCAGCAGCTTACAGGGGATGTACACTGGAGCTTTCTTT. Protein sequence: CASSLQGMYTGAFF.